A selection of T cell receptor beta chains follows, all from one sample in a study of T cells after yellow fever vaccination. Each CDR3 protein gets one entry after TCRdb re-called the 5' RACE reads with MiXCR. The repertoire holds 550,000 to 750,000 distinct CDR3 sequences, with about 14% as singletons. The sample here was PBMCs, taken on the day of the yellow fever booster vaccination. Receptor source: a young man who received the YFV17D yellow fever vaccine. The CDR3 runs from the conserved cysteine through the conserved F or W. The order of the fields is J gene, V gene, D gene, clone size, CDR3 DNA, CDR3 protein. The D gene is left open where the match is weak. A clone size is listed for some rows: how often the clone was seen (once, few, many), or a class if it is expanded.

>TRBJ2-3|TRBV3-1|.|.
TGTGCCAGCAGCCAAGTATCCGGGAGCCCCACAGATACGCAGTATTTT
CASSQVSGSPTDTQYF
>TRBJ2-1|TRBV21-1|.|.
TGTGCCAGCTTCCCCCGTTTTTACGAAAAAGACAATGAGCAGTTCTTC
CASFPRFYEKDNEQFF
>TRBJ2-2|TRBV20-1|.|few
TGCAGTGCTAGAGTCGGGAGAGCCGGGGAGCTGTTTTTT
CSARVGRAGELFF
>TRBJ2-1|TRBV20-1|.|many
TGCAGTGCTAGGGGGTTAGCTTACAATGAGCAGTTCTTC
CSARGLAYNEQFF
>TRBJ2-7|TRBV6-1|TRBD2|.
TGTGCCAGCAGAGAATCGGGGACTAGCGGGAGTTGGTCTGAGCAGTACTTC
CASRESGTSGSWSEQYF
>TRBJ2-2|TRBV5-1|TRBD2|.
TGCGCCAGCAGCTTGGTCGAACCGGGAGGGGGGACCGGGGAGCTGTTTTTT
CASSLVEPGGGTGELFF
>TRBJ2-5|TRBV18|TRBD2|.
TGTGCCAGCTCCTTCGGGGGCGGGAGGCAAGAGACCCAGTACTTC
CASSFGGGRQETQYF
>TRBJ2-1|TRBV5-6|TRBD2|few
TGTGCCAGCAGCTTGGTATCCGCGGGAGGCCACGAGCAGTTCTTC
CASSLVSAGGHEQFF
>TRBJ2-5|TRBV5-1|TRBD2|.
TGCGCCAGCAACTCTATTAGCGGGTCCCAAGAGACCCAGTACTTC
CASNSISGSQETQYF
>TRBJ2-7|TRBV12-3/TRBV12-4|TRBD2|.
TGTGCCAGCAGTTTTCGCGGGGGTGCCGAGCAGTACTTC
CASSFRGGAEQYF
>TRBJ2-7|TRBV11-2|TRBD2|many
TGTGCCAGCAGCTTAGAGCCTAGCGGAAGGGAGCAGTACTTC
CASSLEPSGREQYF
>TRBJ2-7|TRBV28|.|.
TGTGCCAGTCACCCCGCCGGGAGCCTCCACGAGCAGTACTTC
CASHPAGSLHEQYF
>TRBJ2-3|TRBV10-1|TRBD2|.
TGCGCCAGCAGTGAACTAGCGGGACTAGATACGCCGTATTTT
CASSELAGLDTPYF
>TRBJ2-7|TRBV5-1|.|.
TGCGCCAGCAGCTTGGCTCAGGGATTCGGCGAGCAGTACTTC
CASSLAQGFGEQYF
>TRBJ1-2|TRBV5-4|.|.
TGTGCCAGCAGCTTGGGATCGGGTACCCATGGGGTCTACACCTTC
CASSLGSGTHGVYTF
>TRBJ2-1|TRBV12-3/TRBV12-4|TRBD1|.
TGTGCCAGCACCCGGGACAGCTACAATGAGCAGTTCTTC
CASTRDSYNEQFF
>TRBJ2-5|TRBV24-1|TRBD1|few
TGTGCCACCAGTGATACTCCTCAGACAGGGGTGGTGACCCAGTACTTC
CATSDTPQTGVVTQYF
>TRBJ2-7|TRBV20-1|TRBD2|.
TGCAGTGCTCTGACTAGCGGGCCAGGGGAGCAGTACTTC
CSALTSGPGEQYF